This T cell receptor (beta chain) was sequenced for a study of T cell repertoires in cytomegalovirus infection. Only one count was recorded for this clonotype. The antigen is not known. V gave up 3 bases and J gave up 3 bases, with 10 bases separating them. This CDR3 spans 14 amino acids. Germline CDR1 reads SGDLS; CDR2 reads YYNGEE. Each CDR3 protein gets one entry after TCRdb re-called the reads with MiXCR. The sample lists about 920,000 distinct CDR3 sequences, around 32% occurring once. The source material was cultured CD8+ T cells from PBMCs, sampled from culture after CMV antigen stimulation. The sequence came from a human donor in good health (CMV status not recorded). Some clones in this sample may be carry-over from other donors' samples. The rearrangement joins TRBV9 to TRBJ1-5; the D gene is possibly TRBD1 (6 bases). As DNA, the CDR3 is TGTGCCAGCAGCGCCGGGGACAACAATCAGCCCCAGCATTTT. Protein: CASSAGDNNQPQHF.